Listed here are 29 T cell receptor beta chains from one sample, sequenced in a study of T cells in Graves' hyperthyroidism and ophthalmopathy. Amplified regions were TCR beta CDR3 sequences from RNA transcripts. The HTBI primer set served for first-round RT-PCR of the TCR CDR3. Each CDR3 protein gets one entry after TCRdb re-called the multiplex PCR reads with MiXCR. The data show under 400,000 distinct CDR3 sequences, 21% seen once. Sequenced input: blood. The receptors come from a woman in her forties or fifties with Graves' hyperthyroidism.

This chain connects TRBV7-2 to TRBJ2-5; 13 nucleotides match TRBD2. Germline CDR1 is SGHTA and CDR2 is FQGNSA. CDR3 size: 14 residues. Germline trimming cut 9 bases from V and 5 bases from J; bases unmatched to any gene: 6. The CDR3 DNA sequence: TGTGCCAGTACTAGCGGGAGGGCCGGGGAGACCCAGTACTTC. Protein: CASTSGRAGETQYF.

The gene calls are TRBV10-3 and TRBJ2-3, with D possibly TRBD2 on 5 matching bases. Trimming stripped 5 bases from V and 6 bases from J, with 15 bases between. CDR1 ENHRY and CDR2 SYGVKD come from the germline V gene. This CDR3 contains 14 residues. The CDR3 region is CAISLAGPGDTQYF. The CDR3, as DNA: TGTGCCATCAGTCTTGCAGGCCCGGGGGATACGCAGTATTTT.

This clonotype was observed many times. The V and J genes are TRBV20-1 and TRBJ2-5; D is possibly TRBD1 (6 bases). V gave up 2 bases and J gave up 7 bases, with 17 bases separating them. This CDR3 spans 14 amino acids. The germline V gene encodes CDR1 DFQATT and CDR2 SNEGSKA (reference sequence). CDR3 region: CSARFNRDRATQYF. The CDR3 coding sequence is TGCAGTGCTAGATTCAACAGGGATCGGGCGACCCAGTACTTC.

This clonotype showed up many times. Here the CDR3 DNA reads TGTGCCAGCTCACAGGACAGGGGCACCGGGGAGCTGTTTTTT. Translating gives CASSQDRGTGELFF. The gene calls are TRBV18 and TRBJ2-2, with 9 bases that match TRBD1. The junction had 1 base not matched to a gene; V was cut back by 4 bases and J by 4 bases. CDR1 and CDR2 (germline): KGHSH, LQKENI. The CDR3 contains 14 residues.

V gene TRBV20-1 combines with J gene TRBJ2-1, with D tentatively TRBD2 (6 bases). Per the germline V gene, CDR1 is DFQATT and CDR2 is SNEGSKA (reference sequence). This CDR3 spans 13 amino acids. V dropped 5 bases and J dropped 3 bases, with 11 bases sitting between them. The CDR3 DNA follows: TGCAGTGCTTTGACTAGTATCTACAATGAGCAGTTCTTC. Amino acids: CSALTSIYNEQFF.

This clonotype was observed many times. CDR3 protein: CASSRDREETQYF. CDR3 in DNA: TGTGCCAGCAGCCGGGACAGGGAAGAGACCCAGTACTTC. The chain links TRBV2 to TRBJ2-5, with 9 bases that match TRBD1. CDR3 length equals 13 residues. The germline V gene has CDR1 SNHLY and CDR2 FYNNEI. J lost 3 bases, V lost 6 bases, and 2 bases had no gene match.

This clonotype was counted many times. The chain carries TRBV11-2 and TRBJ2-2; D ambiguous. V lost 8 bases and J lost 6, with 13 bases in between. The V gene's germline CDR1 is SGHAT and CDR2 FQNNGV. CDR3 length: 13 residues. The CDR3 sequence is CASVKGGSGELFF. The CDR3 DNA is TGTGCCAGCGTAAAGGGTGGTTCCGGGGAGCTGTTTTTT.

Worth noting for this clonotype: A read error may be the cause here, since a much bigger clone is one base away. V is TRBV7-9 and J is TRBJ2-2; D might be TRBD2 (5 bases). The CDR3 runs 14 residues. From germline, CDR1 is SEHNR and CDR2 FQNEAQ (reference sequence). CDR3 sequence reads: CASSLAWNTGELSF. The DNA of the CDR3 is TGTGCCAGCAGCTTAGCCTGGAACACCGGGGAGCTGTCTTTT.

This clonotype was recorded many times. V gene TRBV20-1 combines with J gene TRBJ1-5; 7 positions agree with TRBD1. Per germline, CDR1 DFQATT and CDR2 SNEGSKA (reference sequence). Trimming cost V 8 bases and J 1 base; bases outside gene matches: 5. There are 13 residues in the CDR3. The CDR3 protein is CSKGAGSNQPQHF. CDR3 DNA: TGCAGTAAGGGGGCGGGGAGCAATCAGCCCCAGCATTTT.

There are many counts of this clonotype. This chain links TRBV29-1 with TRBJ1-1, with D possibly matching TRBD1 (6 bases). The germline CDR1 and CDR2 sequences are SQVTM and ANQGSEA. The CDR3 length is 14 residues. Trimming removed 7 bases from V and 0 bases from J, with 15 bases in between. The CDR3 protein is CSGRPGTLNTEAFF. In DNA, the CDR3 is TGCAGCGGTCGACCCGGGACACTGAACACTGAAGCTTTCTTT. Based on the CDR3 plus reference TRBV29-1 and TRBJ1-1, the full variable domain is SAVISQKPSRDICQRGTSLTIQCQVDSQVTMMFWYRQQPGQSLTLIATANQGSEATYESGFVIDKFPISRPNLTFSTLTVSNMSPEDSSIYLCSGRPGTLNTEAFFGQGTRLTVV.

This chain links TRBV27 with TRBJ1-5; 7 bases match TRBD1. V lost 5 bases, J lost 4 bases, and 8 bases stayed unmatched. This CDR3 is built from 15 residues. CDR1 and CDR2 (germline): MNHEY, SMNVEV (reference sequence). CDR3 in amino acids: CASSTVRGKNQPQHF. CDR3 bases: TGTGCCAGCAGTACCGTCAGGGGGAAGAATCAGCCCCAGCATTTT.

V usage is TRBV20-1 and J usage is TRBJ2-7; 12 bases match TRBD2. The CDR3 loop spans 14 amino acids. The V and J ends lost 5 bases and 3 bases, in that order; junction bases with no gene match: 5. Per the germline V gene, CDR1 is DFQATT and CDR2 is SNEGSKA (reference sequence). In DNA, the CDR3 is TGCAGTGCTCGGGAGGGACTAGCGGGCTACGAGCAGTACTTC. It yields the protein CSAREGLAGYEQYF.

This clonotype was observed a handful of times. This rearrangement joins TRBV6-1 to TRBJ2-7, with D possibly being TRBD2 (6 bases). This CDR3 is built from 14 residues. V gave up 6 bases and J gave up 4 bases, with 16 bases separating them. The V gene's germline CDR1 is MNHNS and CDR2 SASEGT. CDR3 amino acids: CASRTGTQDYEQYF. The CDR3 bases are TGTGCCAGCAGAACCGGGACTCAGGATTACGAGCAGTACTTC.

This clonotype was observed at least ten times. The chain is built from TRBV7-9 and TRBJ1-1; D is uncertain. This CDR3 contains 13 residues. V dropped 5 bases and J dropped 3 bases, with 10 bases sitting between them. The germline gives CDR1 SEHNR, CDR2 FQNEAQ (reference sequence). The chain's CDR3 is CASSQRRDTEAFF. In DNA form, the CDR3 reads TGTGCCAGCAGCCAAAGGAGGGACACTGAAGCTTTCTTT.

This clonotype was recorded at least ten times. The chain couples TRBV30 to TRBJ1-5; D may be TRBD1 (6 bases). The V and J ends lost 3 bases and 3 bases respectively, with 15 bases between them. The length of the CDR3 is 15 residues. Germline V lookup: CDR1 GTSNPN, CDR2 SVGIG (reference sequence). CDR3 bases: TGTGCCTGGAGCCCCGGGACAAGGGACAATCAGCCCCAGCATTTT. Its translation is CAWSPGTRDNQPQHF.

About this clonotype: At one end the junction does not follow the germline gene, possibly because of a read error. The rearrangement uses TRBV2 and TRBJ2-2, with D possibly TRBD1 on 6 matching bases. The germline V gene encodes CDR1 SNHLY and CDR2 FYNNEI. The CDR3 is made up of 15 amino acids. CDR3 sequence reads: CASSVQGANTGELAF. The CDR3 coding sequence is TGTGCCAGCAGTGTACAGGGTGCGAACACCGGGGAGCTGGCTTTT.

This clonotype was counted ten times or more. The rearrangement links TRBV11-2 to TRBJ2-1, with 7 bases lining up with TRBD1. The CDR3 has 15 residues. CDR1 and CDR2 from the germline V gene are SGHAT and FQNNGV. The trim removed 3 bases at V and 12 bases at J, leaving 14 bases unmatched. CDR3 bases: TGTGCCAGCAGCTTTGGCGGACAGGAGGCGTTCGGGCAGTTCTTC. Amino acids: CASSFGGQEAFGQFF.

This clonotype was found many times. The chain couples TRBV12-3 or TRBV12-4 to TRBJ2-2, with 8 bases identical to TRBD1. The CDR3 is 16 amino acids. Trimming removed 7 bases from V and 4 bases from J; junction bases left unmatched: 11. Written as DNA, the CDR3 is TGTGCCAGCACCTCCAGTGACAGGGGTCGCACCGGGGAGCTGTTTTTT. This codes for CASTSSDRGRTGELFF.

This clonotype was counted at least ten times. The chain uses TRBV11-3 and TRBJ1-1; D gene uncertain. V was clipped by 2 bases and J by 0 bases, with 4 bases between them. Germline V lookup: CDR1 SGHNT, CDR2 YENEEA. CDR3 length: 13 amino acids. CDR3 in DNA: TGTGCCAGCAGCTTACAGATGAACACTGAAGCTTTCTTT. Translated: CASSLQMNTEAFF.

V and J are TRBV19 and TRBJ2-7; D is uncertain. Trimming shortened V by 7 bases and J by 7 bases, and 17 bases separated the two germline ends. The CDR3 runs to 13 residues. The germline V gene encodes CDR1 LNHDA and CDR2 SQIVND (reference sequence). CDR3: CASKQTGVQEQYF. CDR3 sequence (DNA): TGTGCCAGTAAGCAGACTGGAGTTCAGGAGCAGTACTTC. The variable domain in full, completed from reference TRBV19 and TRBJ2-7, reads DGGITQSPKYLFRKEGQNVTLSCEQNLNHDAMYWYRQDPGQGLRLIYYSQIVNDFQKGDIAEGYSVSREKKESFPLTVTSAQKNPTAFYLCASKQTGVQEQYFGPGTRLTVT.

In its sample, this clonotype was seen many times. This chain links TRBV11-1 with TRBJ2-1, with 9 bases identical to TRBD2. The CDR3 loop spans 15 amino acids. Germline-derived CDR1 and CDR2 are SGHAT and FQDESV (reference sequence). The trim removed 5 bases at V and 10 bases at J, leaving 12 bases unmatched. The CDR3 loop reads CASSKSSGLALEQFF. CDR3 DNA: TGTGCCAGCAGCAAAAGTTCGGGACTAGCCTTGGAGCAGTTCTTC.

A few counts support this clonotype. The chain recombines TRBV9 with TRBJ2-2, with D possibly matching TRBD1 (6 bases). CDR3 length equals 15 residues. The V gene lost 1 base and the J gene lost 5 bases, with 12 bases spanning the gap. Looked up from germline, CDR1 is SGDLS and CDR2 is YYNGEE. The CDR3 sequence: CASSVYDRRTGELFF. Written as DNA, the CDR3 is TGTGCCAGCAGCGTATACGACAGGAGGACCGGGGAGCTGTTTTTT.

This clonotype was seen at least ten times. The chain links TRBV4-1 to TRBJ1-1; no firm D call. The CDR3 length is 12 residues. With 3 bases removed from V and 3 bases from J, the gap between germline ends came to 5 bases. CDR1 is MGHRA and CDR2 is YSYEKL in the germline V gene. The CDR3: CASSQGHTEAFF. CDR3 coding DNA: TGCGCCAGCAGCCAGGGCCACACTGAAGCTTTCTTT.

On this clonotype: This may stem from a read error, because a much larger clone lies one nucleotide away. The V call is TRBV5-4, the J call TRBJ2-3, with 10 bases that match TRBD2. Germline lookup yields CDR1 SGHNT and CDR2 YYREEE (reference sequence). This CDR3 spans 13 amino acids. The CDR3 sequence: CAGSPAGGDTQYF. DNA for the CDR3: TGTGCCGGCAGCCCAGCGGGGGGGGATACGCAGTATTTT.

This clonotype appeared many times. The chain is built from TRBV28 and TRBJ2-5; 9 bases are shared with TRBD1. Germline V gives CDR1 MDHEN, CDR2 SYDVKM. J gave up 2 bases and V 1 base, and 5 bases lay outside the gene matches. CDR3 size: 16 residues. The DNA of the CDR3 is TGTGCCAGCAGTTTATCTACAGGGGGCGGGCAAGAGACCCAGTACTTC. Residues: CASSLSTGGGQETQYF.

This clonotype has just a few counts. CDR3 DNA: TGCAGCGCCGCCAGACAGGAAGGGCAGCCCCAGCATTTT. Amino acid sequence: CSAARQEGQPQHF. This chain joins TRBV29-1 and TRBJ1-5; D perhaps matches TRBD1 (6 bases). CDR1 and CDR2 (germline): SQVTM, ANQGSEA. CDR3 length: 13 residues. The V gene lost 7 bases and the J gene lost 7 bases, with 17 bases spanning the gap.

This clonotype was seen ten or more times. This chain connects TRBV2 to TRBJ1-3, with 9 bases fitting TRBD1. CDR1 SNHLY and CDR2 FYNNEI come from the germline V gene. This CDR3 has 15 residues. The junction had 3 bases not matched to a gene; V was cut back by 6 bases and J by 0 bases. The CDR3 region has the DNA TGTGCCAGCAGCGGGACAGGGAGCTCTGGAAACACCATATATTTT. Residues: CASSGTGSSGNTIYF. Using reference TRBV2 and TRBJ1-3 for the parts outside the CDR3, the full variable domain is EPEVTQTPSHQVTQMGQEVILRCVPISNHLYFYWYRQILGQKVEFLVSFYNNEISEKSEIFDDQFSVERPDGSNFTLKIRSTKLEDSAMYFCASSGTGSSGNTIYFGEGSWLTVV.

This clonotype was detected many times. CDR3 DNA: TGCAGTGCTAGAGTCCCGGGACAGGGAAACTACAATGAGCAGTTCTTC. It encodes CSARVPGQGNYNEQFF. The chain has TRBV20-1 and TRBJ2-1; TRBD1 aligns across 9 bases. The CDR3 sequence is 16 residues long. CDR1 and CDR2 from the germline V gene are DFQATT and SNEGSKA (reference sequence). The V segment lost 1 base and the J segment 3 bases; nucleotides outside the gene matches: 7.

The chain employs TRBV27 and TRBJ1-1; unclear D gene. Per germline, CDR1 MNHEY and CDR2 SMNVEV (reference sequence). The CDR3 has 15 residues. V was shortened by 1 base and J by 1 base, with 10 bases between the two germline ends. The CDR3 here is CASSLFRGRNTEAFF. CDR3 coding DNA: TGTGCCAGCAGTTTATTTCGGGGAAGGAACACTGAAGCTTTCTTT.